Given below is one T cell receptor (beta chain) in context. What it binds is not known. The data originate from a study of CD8 T cells in ankylosing spondylitis. Study-wide results and caveats: Ankylosing spondylitis blood seemed to carry a telltale TCR beta motif made of under ten highly homologous variants. Clones tied to disease were said to be significantly enriched in matched ankylosing spondylitis synovial fluid.

Quantitative 5'-RACE with molecular barcodes produced the TCR beta libraries. MiXCR, run by TCRdb on the 5' RACE reads, gives a single entry per CDR3 protein. The repertoire holds over 600,000 distinct CDR3 sequences, roughly 20% seen once, with about a fifth in the top ten. Looked up from germline, CDR1 is SGHAT and CDR2 is FQNNGV. The CDR3 consists of 16 residues. The ends were cut back, 4 bases at V and 0 bases at J, with 16 bases in the middle. This clonotype was sampled from a male donor with ankylosing spondylitis. Sample: blood, either unsorted or a sorted T cell fraction (not recorded which). The chain links TRBV11-2 to TRBJ2-7; tentatively, D is TRBD2 (6 bases). CDR3 sequence reads: CASSSVRGGSSYEQYF. Here the CDR3 DNA reads TGTGCCAGCAGCTCCGTCCGAGGAGGGAGCTCCTACGAGCAGTACTTC.